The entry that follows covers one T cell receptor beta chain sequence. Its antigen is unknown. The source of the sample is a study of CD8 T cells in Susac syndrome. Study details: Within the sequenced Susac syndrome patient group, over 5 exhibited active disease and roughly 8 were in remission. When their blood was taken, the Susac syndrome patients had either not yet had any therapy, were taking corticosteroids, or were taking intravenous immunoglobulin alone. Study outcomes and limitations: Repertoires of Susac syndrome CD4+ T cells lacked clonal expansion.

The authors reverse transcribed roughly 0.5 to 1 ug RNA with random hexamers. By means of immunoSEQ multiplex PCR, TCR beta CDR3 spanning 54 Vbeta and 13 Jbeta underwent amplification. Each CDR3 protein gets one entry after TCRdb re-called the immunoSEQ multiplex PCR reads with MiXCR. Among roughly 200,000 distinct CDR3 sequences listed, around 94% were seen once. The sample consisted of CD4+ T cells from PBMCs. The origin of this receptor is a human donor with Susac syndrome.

The CDR3 loop is CAWSEDSNQPQHF. CDR3 DNA: TGTGCCTGGAGTGAGGACAGCAATCAGCCCCAGCATTTT. V usage is TRBV30 and J usage is TRBJ1-5; D is uncertain. CDR1 is GTSNPN and CDR2 is SVGIG in the germline V gene (reference sequence). The CDR3 has 13 residues. V was pared by 1 base and J by 1 base, with 5 bases between. Combining the CDR3 with reference TRBV30 and TRBJ1-5 gives the whole variable domain SQTIHQWPATLVQPVGSPLSLECTVEGTSNPNLYWYRQAAGRGLQLLFYSVGIGQISSEVPQNLSASRPQDRQFILSSKKLLLSDSGFYLCAWSEDSNQPQHFGDGTRLSIL.